Detailed here is one T cell receptor beta chain. Per germline, CDR1 SQVTM and CDR2 ANQGSEA. V lost 7 bases, J lost 4 bases, and 6 bases stayed unmatched. CDR3 length equals 13 residues. The record originates from a study of blood T cell repertoires in COVID-19. In the study overall: Italy, Spain and the United States were the sources of the convalescent and acute COVID-19 samples. T cells, B-cell-depleted T cells, or PBMCs supplied cDNA or gDNA.

Original handling: Quantification of nucleated cells was approximated via reference gene primer amplification. This table comes from immunoSEQ multiplex PCR, and its TCRdb copy is limited to in-frame clones, with some not included. The DNA was the basis for D and trimming; V, J and clone size are from that table. The table shows about 160,000 clones, with around 92% occurring only once. This sequence joins TRBV29-1 and TRBJ1-4, with 7 bases matching TRBD1. Specimen: peripheral blood. The receptor was derived from a man in his fifties or sixties with acute or convalescent COVID-19. CDR3 loop: CSASGQSNEKLFF. The CDR3 DNA sequence: TGCAGCGCTTCGGGACAGAGTAATGAAAAACTGTTTTTT.